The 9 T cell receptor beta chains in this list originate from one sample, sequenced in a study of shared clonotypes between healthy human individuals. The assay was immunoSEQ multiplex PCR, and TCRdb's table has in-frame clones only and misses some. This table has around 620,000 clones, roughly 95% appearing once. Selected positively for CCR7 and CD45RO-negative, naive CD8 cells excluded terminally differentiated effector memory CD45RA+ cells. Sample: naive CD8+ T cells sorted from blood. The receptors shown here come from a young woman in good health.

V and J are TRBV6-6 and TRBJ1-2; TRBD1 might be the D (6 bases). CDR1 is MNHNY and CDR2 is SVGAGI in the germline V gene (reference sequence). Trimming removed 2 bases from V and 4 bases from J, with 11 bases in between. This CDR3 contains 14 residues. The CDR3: CASSYRGGTYGYTF. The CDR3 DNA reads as TGTGCCAGCAGTTACAGAGGGGGAACCTATGGCTACACCTTC.

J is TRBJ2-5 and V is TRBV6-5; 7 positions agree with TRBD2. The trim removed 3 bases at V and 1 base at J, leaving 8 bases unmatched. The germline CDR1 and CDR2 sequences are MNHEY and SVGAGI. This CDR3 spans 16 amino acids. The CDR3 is CASSYLLAGSQETQYF. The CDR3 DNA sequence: TGTGCCAGCAGTTATCTCTTAGCGGGTTCCCAAGAGACCCAGTACTTC.

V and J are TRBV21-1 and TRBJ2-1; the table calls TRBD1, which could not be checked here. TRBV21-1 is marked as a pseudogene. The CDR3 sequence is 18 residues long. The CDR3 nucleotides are TGTGCCAGCAGCAAAGTAGGAGGGGACAGGTCCCCCGGGTATGAGCAGTTCTTC. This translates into CASSKVGGDRSPGYEQFF.

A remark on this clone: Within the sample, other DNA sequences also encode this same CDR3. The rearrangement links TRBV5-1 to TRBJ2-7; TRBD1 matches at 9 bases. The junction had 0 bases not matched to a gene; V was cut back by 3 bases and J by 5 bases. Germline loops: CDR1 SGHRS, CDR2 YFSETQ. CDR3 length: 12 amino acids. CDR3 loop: CASSWTGDEQYF. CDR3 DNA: TGCGCCAGCAGCTGGACAGGGGACGAGCAGTACTTC.

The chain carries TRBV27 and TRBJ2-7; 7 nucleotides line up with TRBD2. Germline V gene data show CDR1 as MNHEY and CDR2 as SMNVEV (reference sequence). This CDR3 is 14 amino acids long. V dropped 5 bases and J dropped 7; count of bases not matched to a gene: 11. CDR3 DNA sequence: TGTGCCAGCAGTCCACTGGCGGGAGTAGAAGAGCAGTACTTC. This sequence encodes CASSPLAGVEEQYF.

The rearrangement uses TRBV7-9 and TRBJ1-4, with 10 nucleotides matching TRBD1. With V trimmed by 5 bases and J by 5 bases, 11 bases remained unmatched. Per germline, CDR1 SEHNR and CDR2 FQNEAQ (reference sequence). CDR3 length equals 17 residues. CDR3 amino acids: CASSVSGQGRQNEKLFF. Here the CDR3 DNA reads TGTGCCAGCAGCGTCTCGGGACAGGGGCGACAAAATGAAAAACTGTTTTTT.

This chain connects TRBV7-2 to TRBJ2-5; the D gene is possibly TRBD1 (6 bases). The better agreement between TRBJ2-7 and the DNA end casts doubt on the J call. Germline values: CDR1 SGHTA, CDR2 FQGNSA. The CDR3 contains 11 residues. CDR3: CASSGDYEQYF. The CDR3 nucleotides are TGTGCCAGCTCAGGGGATTACGAGCAGTACTTC.

The CDR3 coding sequence is TGTGCCAGCAGGAATCCGGGATCCGATTCACCCCTCCACTTT. Protein: CASRNPGSDSPLHF. The chain combines TRBV27 with TRBJ1-6; no reliable D call. Germline V lookup: CDR1 MNHEY, CDR2 SMNVEV (reference sequence). With 6 bases removed from V and 8 bases from J, the gap between germline ends came to 14 bases. This CDR3 is built from 14 residues.

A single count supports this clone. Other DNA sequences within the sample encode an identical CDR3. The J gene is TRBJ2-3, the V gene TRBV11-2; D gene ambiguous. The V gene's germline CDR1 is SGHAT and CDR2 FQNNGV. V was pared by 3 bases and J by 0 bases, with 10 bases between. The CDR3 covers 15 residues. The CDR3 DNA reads TGTGCCAGCAGCTTGTTACGTTCCAGCACAGATACGCAGTATTTT. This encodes CASSLLRSSTDTQYF. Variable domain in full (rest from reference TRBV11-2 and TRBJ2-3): EAGVAQSPRYKIIEKRQSVAFWCNPISGHATLYWYQQILGQGPKLLIQFQNNGVVDDSQLPKDRFSAERLKGVDSTLKIQPAKLEDSAVYLCASSLLRSSTDTQYFGPGTRLTVL.